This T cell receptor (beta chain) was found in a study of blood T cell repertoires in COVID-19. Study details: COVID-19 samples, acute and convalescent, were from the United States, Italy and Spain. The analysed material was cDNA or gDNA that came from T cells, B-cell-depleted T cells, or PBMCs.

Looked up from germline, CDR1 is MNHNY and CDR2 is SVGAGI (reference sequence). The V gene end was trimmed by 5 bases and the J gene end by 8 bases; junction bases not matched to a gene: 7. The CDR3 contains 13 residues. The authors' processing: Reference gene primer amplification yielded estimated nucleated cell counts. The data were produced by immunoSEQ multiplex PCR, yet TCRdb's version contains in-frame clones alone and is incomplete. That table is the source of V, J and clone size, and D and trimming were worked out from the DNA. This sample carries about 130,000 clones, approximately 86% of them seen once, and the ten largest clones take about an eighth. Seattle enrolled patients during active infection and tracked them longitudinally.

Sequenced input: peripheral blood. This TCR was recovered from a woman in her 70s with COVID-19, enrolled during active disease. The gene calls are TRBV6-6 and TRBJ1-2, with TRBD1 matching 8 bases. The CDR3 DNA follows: TGTGCCAGCAGTACCCGGACAGGGACGGGCTACACCTTC. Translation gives CASSTRTGTGYTF.